This T cell receptor (beta chain) was captured by sequencing in a study of technical replicates of blood from a few donors. V lost 1 base, J lost 4 bases, and 10 bases lay in between. CDR3 length: 14 residues. Germline V lookup: CDR1 SGHDT, CDR2 YYEEEE. Sequenced by immunoSEQ multiplex PCR; TCRdb stores in-frame clones only, minus some. The sample records approximately 75,000 clones, about 97% being singletons. Source material: T cells isolated from PBMCs. The clonotype was recovered from a human donor in good health. The chain recombines TRBV5-6 with TRBJ2-3, with D tentatively TRBD2 (6 bases). The CDR3 loop is CASSLNGSPDTQYF. CDR3 nucleotides: TGTGCCAGCAGCTTGAACGGGAGCCCAGATACGCAGTATTTT.